These 4 T cell receptor beta chains originate from one sample sequenced in a study of blood T cell repertoires in COVID-19. TCRdb keeps only in-frame clones here, not all; method: immunoSEQ multiplex PCR. The table lists about 150,000 clones, about 80% of them singletons. The sample consisted of PBMCs or T cells enriched from blood (not recorded which). The receptors were sampled from a woman in her forties or fifties who had recovered from COVID-19.

The rearrangement links TRBV28 to TRBJ1-4, with 7 bases lining up with TRBD1. From germline, CDR1 is MDHEN and CDR2 SYDVKM. J gave up 12 bases and V 5 bases, and 9 bases lay outside the gene matches. The length of the CDR3 is 13 residues. CDR3 residues: CASSETGEVELFF. CDR3 coding DNA: TGTGCCAGCAGTGAAACAGGGGAGGTGGAACTGTTTTTT.

The rearrangement uses TRBV7-2 and TRBJ1-1; D is uncertain. Germline lookup yields CDR1 SGHTA and CDR2 FQGNSA. The CDR3 has 16 residues. V was trimmed by 5 bases and J by 2 bases, leaving 18 bases between them. CDR3 sequence (DNA): TGTGCCAGCAGCCCATGGGCAGGATCCTCTAACACTGAAGCTTTCTTT. Its translation is CASSPWAGSSNTEAFF.

This clone appeared a single time. This chain uses TRBV6-5 with TRBJ2-3; 8 bases match TRBD1. The CDR3 extends over 15 amino acids. Germline CDR1 and CDR2: MNHEY and SVGAGI. V lost 7 bases and J lost 4; bases outside the gene matches: 10. CDR3 in amino acids: CASTPTDREADTQYF. In DNA, the CDR3 is TGTGCCAGCACCCCGACGGACAGGGAGGCAGATACGCAGTATTTT.

The chain links TRBV2 to TRBJ2-5; D remains unclear. CDR1 is SNHLY, CDR2 FYNNEI, per germline. This CDR3 has 14 residues. The V and J ends lost 2 bases and 4 bases respectively, with 11 bases between them. The CDR3 is CASSELDPGETQYF. CDR3 DNA sequence: TGTGCCAGCAGTGAATTGGATCCAGGAGAGACCCAGTACTTC.